A single T cell receptor (beta chain) is shown here with its context. At the DNA level, this CDR3 is encoded by other sequences in the same sample as well. The repertoire was sequenced with immunoSEQ multiplex PCR; TCRdb's copy has only in-frame clones and lacks some. The data contain about 420,000 clones, over 75% of them singletons. Trimming cost V 0 bases and J 2 bases, with 7 bases left between them. The germline V gene has CDR1 SGDLS and CDR2 YYNGEE. This CDR3 spans 14 amino acids. The treatment: over 15 received Ad26.COV2.S at low or high dose, single or two shots; about five received placebo; per-sample allocation not given. Day 63 after the first injection of vaccine or placebo was the sampling time. This sample was included in a study of Ad26.COV2.S vaccination and SARS-CoV-2 variants. As for the study in general: Sample donor was a member of the COV1001 Ad26.COV2.S trial arm.

The material sequenced was peripheral blood, taken in a trial of Ad26.COV2.S vaccine versus placebo. This TCR derives from a person between 18 and 65 years old who received the Ad26.COV2.S COVID-19 vaccine or a placebo. The chain combines TRBV9 with TRBJ2-3, with D uncertain. The CDR3 region is CASSVVGITDTQYF. The DNA of the CDR3 is TGTGCCAGCAGCGTAGTAGGCATCACAGATACGCAGTATTTT.